A single sample is the source of the 10 T cell receptor beta chains below, sequenced in a study of blood T cell repertoires in COVID-19. TCRdb's table, derived via immunoSEQ multiplex PCR, lists solely in-frame clones and lacks some. This table holds fewer than 110,000 clones, around 92% found once. Sequencing was carried out using peripheral blood. These receptors were obtained from a man in his fifties or sixties with active COVID-19.

The V gene is TRBV27, the J gene TRBJ1-2, with TRBD1 identical over 8 bases. With 5 bases clipped from V and 7 bases from J, the junction kept 9 bases outside the gene matches. Germline CDR1 and CDR2: MNHEY and SMNVEV (reference sequence). The CDR3 consists of 14 residues. In DNA, the CDR3 is TGTGCCAGCAGTGGCAGTCCAGGGGGCTTTGGCTACACCTTC. Protein: CASSGSPGGFGYTF.

V is TRBV2 and J is TRBJ1-2, with D unclear. The length of the CDR3 is 15 residues. Trimming pared 0 bases from V and 3 bases from J, leaving 11 bases between. Per the germline V gene, CDR1 is SNHLY and CDR2 is FYNNEI. The CDR3 spells CASSEASGGHYGYTF. The CDR3 DNA sequence: TGTGCCAGCAGTGAAGCGTCAGGAGGGCACTATGGCTACACCTTC.

For the CDR3, the DNA is TGTGCCAGCAGTGTTCAGGACTATGGCTACACCTTC. Its translation: CASSVQDYGYTF. The genes are TRBV2 and TRBJ1-2; D not resolved. V shed 4 bases and J shed 3 bases, with 6 bases lying between them. The germline CDR1 and CDR2 sequences are SNHLY and FYNNEI. The CDR3 consists of 12 residues.

In this sample, this clone turned up once. The gene calls are TRBV5-6 and TRBJ1-6; TRBD1 agrees at 7 bases. Losses at the gene ends were 0 bases for V and 5 bases for J; bases not matched to a gene: 5. This CDR3 has 16 residues. Germline CDR1 is SGHDT and CDR2 is YYEEEE. The DNA of the CDR3 is TGTGCCAGCAGCTTGGACCAGGGGGTCAATAATTCACCCCTCCACTTT. Translating gives CASSLDQGVNNSPLHF.

The chain recombines TRBV28 with TRBJ2-7; D may be TRBD2 (5 bases). This CDR3 comprises 16 residues. V lost 0 bases to trimming and J lost 4 bases, with 16 bases between them. Germline CDR1 reads MDHEN; CDR2 reads SYDVKM. CDR3 sequence: CASSLWLLGVAYEQYF. For the CDR3, the DNA is TGTGCCAGCAGTTTATGGCTCTTGGGAGTCGCGTACGAGCAGTACTTC.

This chain uses TRBV5-4 with TRBJ2-3; the D gene is possibly TRBD1 (6 bases). The germline V gene has CDR1 SGHNT and CDR2 YYREEE (reference sequence). V gave up 4 bases and J gave up 0 bases, with 15 bases separating them. The CDR3 loop spans 16 amino acids. CDR3 in DNA: TGTGCCAGCAGCCCAGCCCACAGGGCTAGCACAGATACGCAGTATTTT. Translation: CASSPAHRASTDTQYF.

In its sample, this clone was seen a few times. The rearrangement joins TRBV19 to TRBJ2-2; 13 positions agree with TRBD2. Trimming removed 5 bases from V and 4 bases from J; junction bases left unmatched: 7. This CDR3 spans 17 amino acids. Germline values: CDR1 LNHDA, CDR2 SQIVND (reference sequence). DNA for the CDR3: TGTGCCAGTAGTCCGAACGGACTAGCGGGAGTCACCGGGGAGCTGTTTTTT. This encodes CASSPNGLAGVTGELFF.

The rearrangement joins TRBV9 to TRBJ2-5; 9 bases line up with TRBD2. The CDR3 consists of 16 residues. The V and J ends lost 5 bases and 1 base, in that order; junction bases with no gene match: 9. Germline V gene data show CDR1 as SGDLS and CDR2 as YYNGEE. DNA for the CDR3: TGTGCCAGCAGTCCGCTAGCGGGATGGCCCCAAGAGACCCAGTACTTC. It encodes CASSPLAGWPQETQYF.

This chain connects TRBV7-8 to TRBJ1-1; 7 nucleotides align to TRBD1. Unmatched junction bases numbered 6, after V lost 1 base and J lost 1 base. Germline values: CDR1 SGHVS, CDR2 FQNEAQ. This CDR3 has 16 residues. The DNA for the CDR3 is TGTGCCAGCAGCTTAGTCTCCAGGGGGACGAACACTGAAGCTTTCTTT. Amino acids: CASSLVSRGTNTEAFF.

This chain links TRBV6-5 with TRBJ1-1, with D tentatively TRBD1 (6 bases). Trimming took 9 bases from V and 4 from J, leaving 21 bases between them. The CDR3 contains 15 residues. The germline CDR1 and CDR2 sequences are MNHEY and SVGAGI. CDR3 bases: TGTGCCAGTGGATATCAGCGGGGGGCGGGCACTGAAGCTTTCTTT. Protein: CASGYQRGAGTEAFF.